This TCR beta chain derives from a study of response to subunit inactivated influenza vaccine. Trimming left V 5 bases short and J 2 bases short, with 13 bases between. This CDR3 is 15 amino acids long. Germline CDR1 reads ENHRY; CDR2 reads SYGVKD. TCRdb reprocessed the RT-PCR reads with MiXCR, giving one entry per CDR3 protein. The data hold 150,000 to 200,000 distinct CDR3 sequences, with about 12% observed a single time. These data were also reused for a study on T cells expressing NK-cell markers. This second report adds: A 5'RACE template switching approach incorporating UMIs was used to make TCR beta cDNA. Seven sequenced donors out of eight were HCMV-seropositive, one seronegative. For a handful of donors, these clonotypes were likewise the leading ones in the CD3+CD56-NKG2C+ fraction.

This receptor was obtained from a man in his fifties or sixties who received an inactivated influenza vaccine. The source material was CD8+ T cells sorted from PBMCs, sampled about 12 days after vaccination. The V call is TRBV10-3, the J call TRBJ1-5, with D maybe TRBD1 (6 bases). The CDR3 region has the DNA TGTGCCATCAGTCCAGGGGAACCGCGCAATCAGCCCCAGCATTTT. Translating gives CAISPGEPRNQPQHF.